Detailed here is one T cell receptor (beta chain). Its target is unknown. The data derive from a study of T cell responses to AZD1222 COVID-19 vaccine. Across the whole study: Second-dose timings of about 4 or about 12 weeks were pooled. General study results and limits: Along spike, vaccine-associated CD4 TCRs were found throughout, with dominance at 160-218 and 743-854. Baseline antibody screening turned up just six seropositive AZD1222 recipients. No day 14 peak samples; only post-peak repertoires were characterized.

Sequenced by immunoSEQ multiplex PCR; TCRdb stores in-frame clones only, minus some. The sample has 150,000 to 200,000 clones, approximately 90% seen once; the top ten hold around 5.8%. The CDR3 is 14 residues long. V lost 1 base and J lost 6, with 11 bases in between. Germline assignment: CDR1 SEHNR and CDR2 FQNEAQ (reference sequence). This sequence joins TRBV7-9 and TRBJ2-3; TRBD1 or TRBD2 may be the D gene (5 bases each). The source was peripheral blood, collected on day 0 of AZD1222 vaccination. The TCR originated in an adult in good health. The CDR3 protein is CASSLVVGADTQYF. The CDR3 DNA reads as TGTGCCAGCAGCTTAGTAGTCGGGGCGGATACGCAGTATTTT.